This paragraph reports one T cell receptor beta chain. This entry belongs to a study of blood T cell repertoires in COVID-19. Study at large: Acute and convalescent COVID-19 specimens originated in the United States, Italy and Spain.

In the original workflow: Nucleated cell number was recorded as an estimate derived from reference gene primer amplification. Assay: immunoSEQ multiplex PCR; the TCRdb copy retains only in-frame clones and omits some. D and trimming come from the DNA, and the V and J calls and clone size come from that table. The table includes 85,000 to 90,000 clones, 70% to 85% detected once. Germline V gene data show CDR1 as LNHDA and CDR2 as SQIVND (reference sequence). The CDR3 length is 13 residues. The ends lost 10 bases at V and 4 bases at J; junction bases unmatched: 9. The source is a man between 65 and 85 years old with acute or convalescent COVID-19. Sequencing was performed on peripheral blood. The gene calls are TRBV19 and TRBJ2-5; TRBD1 agrees at 7 bases. The CDR3 sequence is CATKVGGAETQYF. The CDR3, as DNA: TGTGCCACGAAGGTAGGGGGCGCAGAGACCCAGTACTTC.